The clone carrying this TCR beta chain was seen a few times. Its antigen is as yet unknown. This may come from a read error, since a much larger clone is one base off. V was pared by 6 bases and J by 1 base, with 11 bases of the junction left unmatched. The CDR3 sequence is 16 residues long. Germline CDR1 reads MGHRA; CDR2 reads YSYEKL. The sample belongs to a study of molecular identifiers for immune sequencing clone quantification. Findings and caveats of the study: For effector cells, clones above 20 RNA copies held over 98% of molecules; for naive cells, under 1%.

TCRdb called the PCR reads again in MiXCR, with one record for every CDR3 protein. This table has 90,000 or so distinct CDR3 sequences, under 25% appearing once. The rearrangement joins TRBV4-1 to TRBJ1-1, with 7 positions matching TRBD1. This clonotype was sampled from a human donor in good health. Some libraries in this study had Jurkat cell RNA spiked in. The sequenced sample consisted of naive CD8+ T cells from blood, with Jurkat cell RNA spiked in. This sample's subset: FACS-sorted CD8+CD4-CCR7+CD45RA+ naive T cells. CDR3 in amino acids: CASSVSKTGRNTEAFF. The CDR3 DNA sequence: TGCGCCAGCAGTGTGTCGAAGACAGGGAGGAACACTGAAGCTTTCTTT.